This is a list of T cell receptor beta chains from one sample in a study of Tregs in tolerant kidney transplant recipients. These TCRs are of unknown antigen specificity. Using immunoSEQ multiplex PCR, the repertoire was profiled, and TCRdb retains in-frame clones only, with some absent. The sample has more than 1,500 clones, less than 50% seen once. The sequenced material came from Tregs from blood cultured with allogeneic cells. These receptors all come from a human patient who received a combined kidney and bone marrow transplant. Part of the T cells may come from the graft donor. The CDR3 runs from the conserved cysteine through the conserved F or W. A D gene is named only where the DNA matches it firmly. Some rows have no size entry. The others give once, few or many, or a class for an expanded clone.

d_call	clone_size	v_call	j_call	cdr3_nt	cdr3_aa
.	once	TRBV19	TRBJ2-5	TGTGCCAGTAGTATAATGTATGGGGAAGAGACCCAGTACTTC	CASSIMYGEETQYF
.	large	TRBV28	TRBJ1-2	TGTGCCAGCAGTTTCCCCCCCGTGCAGTCGGATGGCTACACCTTC	CASSFPPVQSDGYTF
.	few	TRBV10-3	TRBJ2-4	TGTGCCAGCCGGGGCAGGGGAGGGGTGAACATTCAGTACTTC	CASRGRGGVNIQYF
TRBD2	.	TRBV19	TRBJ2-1	TGTGCCAGTAGTTCGACTAGCGGGAGCCGCTCCTACAATGAGCAGTTCTTC	CASSSTSGSRSYNEQFF
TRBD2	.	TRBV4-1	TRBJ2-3	TGCGCCAGCAGCCGGAATAGCGGGGGGGCTCGGGTCACAGATACGCAGTATTTT	CASSRNSGGARVTDTQYF
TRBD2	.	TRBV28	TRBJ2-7	TGTGCCAGCAGCACCACTAGCGGGAGATACGAGCAGTACTTC	CASSTTSGRYEQYF
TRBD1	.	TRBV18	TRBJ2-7	TGTGCCAGCTCACCAACCGCAGGGGGTTATGAGCAGTACTTC	CASSPTAGGYEQYF
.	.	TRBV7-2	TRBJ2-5	TGTGCCAGCAGCTTAATAGGAGTAGAGACCCAGTACTTC	CASSLIGVETQYF
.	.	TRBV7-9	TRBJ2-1	TGTGCCAGTGCACTATCGAGCTCCTACAATGAGCAGTTCTTC	CASALSSSYNEQFF
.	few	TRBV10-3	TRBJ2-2	TGTGCCATCAGTGACCCGAGGGGGGCCGGGGAGCTGTTTTTT	CAISDPRGAGELFF
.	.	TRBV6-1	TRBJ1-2	TGTGCCAGCACTGGCCTCTCCCGTAGTGGCTACACCTTC	CASTGLSRSGYTF
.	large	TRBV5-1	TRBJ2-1	TGCGCCAGCAGCTTGGAAGGGCTGGGTGAGCAGTTCTTC	CASSLEGLGEQFF
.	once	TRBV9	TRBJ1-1	TGTGCCAGCAGCGTAGCTATCGAGGGCGACACTGAAGCTTTCTTT	CASSVAIEGDTEAFF
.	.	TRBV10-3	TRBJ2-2	TGTGCCCTCAGGGAGTCTTGGGTAACAGACGCGAACACCGGGGAGCTGTTTTTT	CALRESWVTDANTGELFF
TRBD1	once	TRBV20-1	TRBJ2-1	TGCAGTGCTAGGTACCAGGGGGCGAATTTCTTC	CSARYQGANFF
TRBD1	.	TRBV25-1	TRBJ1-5	TGTGCCAGCAGTGAATCGTCGACAGGGGGCTTTAATCAGCCCCAGCATTTT	CASSESSTGGFNQPQHF
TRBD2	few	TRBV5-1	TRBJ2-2	TGCGCCAGCAGCTCGTTGACTAGCGGGCCCTCGAACACCGGGGAGCTGTTTTTT	CASSSLTSGPSNTGELFF
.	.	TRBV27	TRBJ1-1	TGTGCCAGCCGAAAAGAAGCGGTGGTGAACACTGAAGCTTTCTTT	CASRKEAVVNTEAFF
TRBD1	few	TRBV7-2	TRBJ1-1	TGTGCCAGCAGCTCGACAGGGGCGGGGACTGAAGCTTTCTTT	CASSSTGAGTEAFF
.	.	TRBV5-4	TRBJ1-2	TGTGCCAGCAGCTTGGTGGGACTCGGGGGTGGCTACACCTTC	CASSLVGLGGGYTF
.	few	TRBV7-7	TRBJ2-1	TGTGCCAGCAGCTTAGCGGGTTATTACAATGAGCAGTTCTTC	CASSLAGYYNEQFF
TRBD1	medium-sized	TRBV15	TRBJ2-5	TGTGCCACCAGCAGAAGGGACAGGGCATTCGGAGAGACCCAGTACTTC	CATSRRDRAFGETQYF
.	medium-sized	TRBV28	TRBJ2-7	TGTGCCAGCAGTACCTCCTACGAGCAGTACTTC	CASSTSYEQYF
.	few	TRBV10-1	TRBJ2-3	TGCGCCAGCAGTGAGTCGGGCGCTCTCGAAGAGGATACGCAGTATTTT	CASSESGALEEDTQYF
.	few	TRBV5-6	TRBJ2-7	TGTGCCAGCAGCTGGGGCCCACCCCGCTACGAGCAGTACTTC	CASSWGPPRYEQYF
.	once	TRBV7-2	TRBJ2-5	TGTGCCAGCAGCCCGAGCAGGGCTAGCATAGAGACCCAGTACTTC	CASSPSRASIETQYF
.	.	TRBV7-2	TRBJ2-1	TGTGCCAGCAGCAGAAGCTTTTCCGGACACAATGAGCAGTTCTTC	CASSRSFSGHNEQFF
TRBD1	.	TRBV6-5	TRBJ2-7	TGTGCCAGCAGTCAACCCCGGACAGGCTCCTACGAGCAGTACTTC	CASSQPRTGSYEQYF
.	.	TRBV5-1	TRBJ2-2	TGCGCCAGCAGCTTTCAGACCACCGGGGAGCTGTTTTTT	CASSFQTTGELFF
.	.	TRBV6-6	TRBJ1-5	TGTGCCAGCAGTCAGGGGCGCAATCAGCCCCAGCATTTT	CASSQGRNQPQHF
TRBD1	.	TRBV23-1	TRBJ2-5	TGCGCCAGCAGTCAACCAAGGGACAGGGGGTCCCAAGAGACCCAGTACTTC	CASSQPRDRGSQETQYF
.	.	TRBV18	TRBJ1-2	TGTGCCAGCTCGCCGCTTACCGAGGTTTATGGCTACACCTTC	CASSPLTEVYGYTF
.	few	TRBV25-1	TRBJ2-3	TGTGCCAGCAGTGAGCTGACGCTGGGTAGCACAGATACGCAGTATTTT	CASSELTLGSTDTQYF
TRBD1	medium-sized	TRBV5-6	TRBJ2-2	TGTGCCAGCAGCTATAGACAGGGAGTGTCCGGGGAGCTGTTTTTT	CASSYRQGVSGELFF
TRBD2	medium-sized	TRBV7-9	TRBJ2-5	TGTGCCAGCAGCTTAGCGCCGACTAGCGAGGACCAGTACTTC	CASSLAPTSEDQYF
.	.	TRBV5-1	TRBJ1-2	TGCGCCAGCAGCCCAGGCTTACGAGGCTACACCTTC	CASSPGLRGYTF
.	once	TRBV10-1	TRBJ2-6	TGCGCCAGCAGTGACAGGGTCCCCTACTTATCTGGGGCCAACGTCCTGACTTTC	CASSDRVPYLSGANVLTF
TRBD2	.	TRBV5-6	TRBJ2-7	TGTGCCAGCAGTTACGGGCTAGCGGGGGGCCCGGGACGCTACGAGCAGTACTTC	CASSYGLAGGPGRYEQYF
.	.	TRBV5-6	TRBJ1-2	TGTGCCAGCAGCTTTGGCACCTTATATGGCTACACCTTC	CASSFGTLYGYTF
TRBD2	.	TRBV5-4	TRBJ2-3	TGTGCCAGCAGCTCTTACGGACTAGCGGGCGGCACAGATACGCAGTATTTT	CASSSYGLAGGTDTQYF
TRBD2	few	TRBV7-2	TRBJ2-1	TGTGCCAGCAGCTTAACAGCGGGAACCTACAATGAGCAGTTCTTC	CASSLTAGTYNEQFF
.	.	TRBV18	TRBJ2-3	TGTGCCAGCTCACTACAAGGGGGGGCTGGCACAGATACGCAGTATTTT	CASSLQGGAGTDTQYF
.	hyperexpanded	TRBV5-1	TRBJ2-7	TGCGCCAGCAGCTTGATAGGACTGGACGAGCAGTACTTC	CASSLIGLDEQYF
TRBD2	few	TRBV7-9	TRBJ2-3	TGTGCCAGCAGCTCTTACGGACTAGCGGGCGGCACAGATACGCAGTATTTT	CASSSYGLAGGTDTQYF
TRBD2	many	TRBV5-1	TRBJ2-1	TGCGCCCGCAGCTTGGGCGGGGGGGCAGGTATTTCCGGACATGAGCAGTTCTTC	CARSLGGGAGISGHEQFF
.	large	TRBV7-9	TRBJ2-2	TGTGCCAGCAGCGGGTTACCTATTATACTGTTCGCGAACACCGGGGAGCTGTTTTTT	CASSGLPIILFANTGELFF
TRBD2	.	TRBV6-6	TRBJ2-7	TGTGCCAGCAGTTATCGACTAGCGTCCTACGAGCAGTACTTC	CASSYRLASYEQYF
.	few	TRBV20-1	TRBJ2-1	TGCAGTGCTAGCGGCGCGCATGAGCAGTTCTTC	CSASGAHEQFF
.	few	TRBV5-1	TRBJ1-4	TGCGCCAGCAGCTTGAAGGGCGGGGAAAAACTGTTTTTT	CASSLKGGEKLFF
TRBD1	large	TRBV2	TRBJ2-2	TGTGCCAGCAAGAACAGGGGCGCGAACACCGGGGAGCTGTTTTTT	CASKNRGANTGELFF
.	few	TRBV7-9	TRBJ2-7	TGTGCCAGCAGCTTGGGGGGACAGCGAACCTACGAGCAGTACTTC	CASSLGGQRTYEQYF
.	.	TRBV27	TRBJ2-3	TGTGCCAGCACTCGCGCGGGACTCACAGATACGCAGTATTTT	CASTRAGLTDTQYF
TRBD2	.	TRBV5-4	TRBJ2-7	TGTGCCAGCAGCATCGGGGCTAGCGGGGGGAGCTCCTACGAGCAGTACTTC	CASSIGASGGSSYEQYF
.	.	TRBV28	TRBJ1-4	TGTGCCAGCAGTTTCGACCTTGGACCGGTAGAGGAAAAACTGTTTTTT	CASSFDLGPVEEKLFF
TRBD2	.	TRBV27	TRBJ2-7	TGTGCCAGCAGTTCCCATAGGACTAGCGGGGGGCCGACGATCCCCTACGAGCAGTACTTC	CASSSHRTSGGPTIPYEQYF
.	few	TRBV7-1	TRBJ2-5	TGTGCCAGCAGCTCTTATGCCGGGACAGCGGGAGAGACCCAGTACTTC	CASSSYAGTAGETQYF
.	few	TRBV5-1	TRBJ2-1	TGCGCCAGCAGCTTGGTGCCAGCCTACAATGAGCAGTTCTTC	CASSLVPAYNEQFF
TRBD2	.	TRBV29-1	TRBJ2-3	TGCAGCGTTGAGGGTTCCCGGCTAGCGGGAGCAATGTGGCCAGATACGCAGTATTTT	CSVEGSRLAGAMWPDTQYF